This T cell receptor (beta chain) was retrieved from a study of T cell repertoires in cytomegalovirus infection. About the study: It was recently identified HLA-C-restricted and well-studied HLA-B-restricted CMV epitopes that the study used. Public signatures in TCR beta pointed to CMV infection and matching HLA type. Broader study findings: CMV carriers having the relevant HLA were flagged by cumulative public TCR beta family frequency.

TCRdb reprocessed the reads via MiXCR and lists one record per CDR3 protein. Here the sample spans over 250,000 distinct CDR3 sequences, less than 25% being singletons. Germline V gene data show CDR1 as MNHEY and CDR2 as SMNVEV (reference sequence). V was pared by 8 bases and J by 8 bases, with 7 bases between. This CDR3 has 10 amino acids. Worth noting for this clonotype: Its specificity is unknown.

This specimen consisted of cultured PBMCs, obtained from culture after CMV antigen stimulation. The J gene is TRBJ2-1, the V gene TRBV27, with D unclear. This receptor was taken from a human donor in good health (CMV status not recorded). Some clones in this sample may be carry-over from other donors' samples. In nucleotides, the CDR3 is TGTGCCAGCGGGCGTCATGAGCAGTTCTTC. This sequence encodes CASGRHEQFF.